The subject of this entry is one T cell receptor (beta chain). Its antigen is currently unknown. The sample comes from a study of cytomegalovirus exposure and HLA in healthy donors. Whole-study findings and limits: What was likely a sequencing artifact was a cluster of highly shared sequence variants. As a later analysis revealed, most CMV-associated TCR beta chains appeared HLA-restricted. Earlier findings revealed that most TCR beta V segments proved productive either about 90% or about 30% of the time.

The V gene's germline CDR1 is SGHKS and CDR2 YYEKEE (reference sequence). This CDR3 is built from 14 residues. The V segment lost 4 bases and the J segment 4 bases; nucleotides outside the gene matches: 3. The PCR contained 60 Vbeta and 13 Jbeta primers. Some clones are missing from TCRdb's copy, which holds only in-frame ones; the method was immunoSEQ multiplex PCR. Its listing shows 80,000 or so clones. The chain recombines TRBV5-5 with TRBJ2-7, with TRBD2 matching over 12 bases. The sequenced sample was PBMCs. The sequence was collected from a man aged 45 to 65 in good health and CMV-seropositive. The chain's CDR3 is CASSPGTSGYEQYF. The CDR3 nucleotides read TGTGCCAGCAGCCCCGGGACTAGCGGGTACGAGCAGTACTTC.